This record concerns one T cell receptor beta chain sequence. Its target is unknown. The sample comes from a study of blood T cells in healthy people across ages. Study findings and constraints: Among long-lived donors, naive CD4+ cells were more numerous and diversity higher than in aged donors. Unknown donor CMV status possibly confounded expanded clonotype changes. Strongly correlated with naive T cell percentage was TCR beta diversity.

J gave up 13 bases and V 4 bases, and 11 bases lay outside the gene matches. Germline loops: CDR1 SGHRS, CDR2 YFSETQ. This CDR3 region has 13 residues. Primers used in a second PCR of about 7 to 12 cycles were a sample-barcoded 5' primer and a J-beta primer mix. Each cDNA molecule carried a tag from a template-switch adaptor that contained 12 random nucleotides. A single record per CDR3 protein comes from TCRdb applying MiXCR to the 5' RACE reads. The repertoire consists of 1.8 million or so distinct CDR3 sequences, with more than 35% occurring once and the leading ten covering approximately 22%. Sequencing was done on a sample of blood. The chain has TRBV5-1 and TRBJ2-4; 7 bases map to TRBD1. The receptor was isolated from a human donor in good health. The CDR3 bases are TGCGCCAGCAGCGACGGACAGGACGAGGAGCAGTACTTC. Its translation: CASSDGQDEEQYF.